Below are 25 T cell receptor beta chains sequenced from a single sample in a study of blood T cells in healthy people across ages. Then a second PCR, running roughly 7 to 11 cycles, was carried out with a sample-barcoded 5' primer and a J-beta primer mix. TCRdb used MiXCR to reprocess the 5' RACE reads, holding one entry per CDR3 protein. The sample has approximately 1.5 million distinct CDR3 sequences; 35% to 45% are singletons. Sequencing used blood. The receptors shown here come from a woman under 30 in good health.

Remarks on this clonotype: One end of the junction varies from germline; a read error may be responsible. This sequence joins TRBV6-5 and TRBJ1-1; 8 positions match TRBD1. This CDR3 contains 16 residues. CDR1 and CDR2 (germline): MNHEY, SVGAGI. In DNA, the CDR3 is TGTGTCAGCAGACCTGGTACCAGGGGGCGAGGGACTGAAGCTTTCTTT. Protein: CVSRPGTRGRGTEAFF.

The chain links TRBV12-3 or TRBV12-4 to TRBJ1-2; tentative D call: TRBD1 (5 bases). The CDR3 length is 15 residues. V lost 6 bases to trimming and J lost 1 base, with 15 bases between them. The CDR3 here is CASSPRNRHNYGYTF. CDR3 coding DNA: TGTGCCAGCAGCCCCCGTAACAGGCATAACTATGGCTACACCTTC.

The chain joins TRBV4-3 to TRBJ2-3; 8 bases map to TRBD2. This CDR3 has 20 amino acids. Germline-derived CDR1 and CDR2 are LGHNA and YSLEER. The J segment lost 3 bases and the V segment lost 3 bases, leaving 20 bases of the junction unmatched. The CDR3 nucleotides are TGCGCCAGCAGCCAGGATTTGGTGGACGAGCGGGAGTGGGGTACAGATACGCAGTATTTT. Translated: CASSQDLVDEREWGTDTQYF.

This clonotype was counted a few times. V gene TRBV20-1 combines with J gene TRBJ1-5; perhaps TRBD1 as D (6 bases). Germline V lookup: CDR1 DFQATT, CDR2 SNEGSKA (reference sequence). With 1 base removed from V and 7 bases from J, the gap between germline ends came to 17 bases. The length of the CDR3 is 15 residues. The CDR3 spells CSARAETGGGQPQHF. The CDR3 nucleotides read TGCAGTGCTAGAGCTGAGACAGGAGGAGGACAGCCCCAGCATTTT.

This chain's CDR3 is CASSQAPRTSGKETQYF. CDR3 nucleotides: TGTGCCAGCAGCCAAGCCCCCCGGACTAGCGGGAAAGAGACCCAGTACTTC. The chain uses TRBV3-1 and TRBJ2-7, with 12 bases that match TRBD2. Judging by the DNA end, TRBJ2-5 fits better; the J call may be wrong. Germline V CDR1 and CDR2: LGHDT, YNNKEL (reference sequence). The CDR3 loop spans 17 amino acids.

This chain connects TRBV9 to TRBJ2-5; D is unresolved. Trimming removed 3 bases from V and 11 bases from J, with 26 bases in between. Germline CDR1 is SGDLS and CDR2 is YYNGEE. There are 16 residues in the CDR3. The CDR3 spells CASSALHGPLYNEQYF. The CDR3 DNA follows: TGTGCCAGCAGCGCACTTCATGGCCCCCTCTACAATGAGCAGTACTTC.

This chain connects TRBV4-3 to TRBJ2-3; D is possibly TRBD2 (6 bases). With 2 bases removed from V and 7 bases from J, the gap between germline ends came to 19 bases. The CDR3 loop spans 16 amino acids. Per the germline V gene, CDR1 is LGHNA and CDR2 is YSLEER. In DNA form, the CDR3 reads TGCGCCAGCAGCCAAACAAGCGGAGTGGGGGGAAATACGCAGTATTTT. Translated, it gives CASSQTSGVGGNTQYF.

J is TRBJ1-2 and V is TRBV20-1; 7 positions match TRBD1. This CDR3 is 15 amino acids long. Unmatched junction bases numbered 6, after V lost 2 bases and J lost 0 bases. Germline V gene lookup returns CDR1 DFQATT and CDR2 SNEGSKA (reference sequence). CDR3: CSARKTGVANYGYTF. CDR3 DNA sequence: TGCAGTGCTAGAAAAACAGGGGTAGCTAACTATGGCTACACCTTC.

The chain links TRBV5-1 to TRBJ2-3, with 10 nucleotides matching TRBD1. The V gene end was trimmed by 5 bases and the J gene end by 6 bases; junction bases not matched to a gene: 9. CDR3 length equals 15 residues. The germline V gene has CDR1 SGHRS and CDR2 YFSETQ. In nucleotides, the CDR3 is TGCGCCAGCAGTGACGACAGGGGGCAATTGGATACGCAGTATTTT. This gives the protein CASSDDRGQLDTQYF.

The chain uses TRBV20-1 and TRBJ2-5; D uncertain. The CDR3 totals 11 residues. V lost 6 bases, J lost 2 bases, and 7 bases lay in between. In germline, CDR1 is DFQATT, CDR2 SNEGSKA (reference sequence). CDR3 protein: CSAELQETQYF. In nucleotides, the CDR3 is TGCAGTGCGGAACTACAAGAGACCCAGTACTTC.

The chain couples TRBV3-1 to TRBJ2-1; 8 bases fit TRBD2. The CDR3 has 15 residues. The germline V gene has CDR1 LGHDT and CDR2 YNNKEL (reference sequence). The ends lost 1 base at V and 2 bases at J; junction bases unmatched: 1. The CDR3 sequence: CASSQAAGAYNEQFF. The CDR3 DNA sequence: TGTGCCAGCAGCCAAGCAGCGGGGGCCTACAATGAGCAGTTCTTC.

With respect to this clonotype: A read error may be the cause here, since a much bigger clone is one base away. The rearrangement links TRBV7-2 to TRBJ2-7; D is uncertain. The CDR3 runs to 12 residues. V lost 0 bases and J 6 bases, leaving 6 bases between the germline ends. CDR1 and CDR2 (germline): SGHTA, FQGNSA. Here the CDR3 reads CASSLAVAEQYF. The CDR3, as DNA: TGTGCCAGCAGCTTAGCTGTAGCCGAGCAGTACTTC.

This clonotype appeared a few times. The chain recombines TRBV9 with TRBJ1-2; D is unresolved. CDR3 length equals 19 residues. Trimming shortened V by 2 bases and J by 3 bases, and 26 bases separated the two germline ends. The germline V gene has CDR1 SGDLS and CDR2 YYNGEE. The DNA for the CDR3 is TGTGCCAGCAGCGTTTGGCCTAGGTTGGGGATCCACTTTCACTATGGCTACACCTTC. Its protein is CASSVWPRLGIHFHYGYTF.

V gene TRBV6-6 combines with J gene TRBJ2-7; 15 bases map to TRBD2. Germline lookup yields CDR1 MNHNY and CDR2 SVGAGI (reference sequence). The V segment lost 6 bases and the J segment 5 bases; nucleotides outside the gene matches: 8. The CDR3 spans 16 residues. The CDR3 DNA reads TGTGCCAGCAGCTCCCTCGGGACTAGCGGGAGGAACGAGCAGTACTTC. Translation: CASSSLGTSGRNEQYF.

CDR3: CASSAPSGLGNSPLHF. CDR3 sequence (DNA): TGTGCCAGCAGCGCTCCTTCTGGGCTCGGTAATTCACCCCTCCACTTT. J is TRBJ1-6 and V is TRBV7-9; no definite D call. Looked up from germline, CDR1 is SEHNR and CDR2 is FQNEAQ (reference sequence). The CDR3 consists of 16 residues. The ends were cut back, 5 bases at V and 6 bases at J, with 17 bases in the middle.

This clonotype occurred many times. A much larger clone lies a single base off, so this may be a read error. This rearrangement joins TRBV6-5 to TRBJ2-7; no reliable D call. This CDR3 is built from 11 residues. Germline V gene lookup returns CDR1 MNHEY and CDR2 SVGAGI. V was shortened by 5 bases and J by 7 bases, with 9 bases between the two germline ends. CDR3 sequence (DNA): TGTGCCAGCAGTCCCTTTGCGGAGCAGTACTTC. Its translation: CASSPFAEQYF.

The V gene is TRBV9, the J gene TRBJ2-3, with a possible D match to TRBD2 (6 bases). Germline loops: CDR1 SGDLS, CDR2 YYNGEE. Between the trimmed V and J ends, which lost 2 bases and 4 bases, there was a span of 14 bases. The CDR3 loop spans 15 amino acids. CDR3 nucleotide sequence: TGTGCCAGCAGCGTTGCGGGGAGGACCCCAGATACGCAGTATTTT. Translation gives CASSVAGRTPDTQYF.

This clonotype was counted only a few times. The chain carries TRBV4-2 and TRBJ2-3; TRBD2 agrees at 7 bases. This CDR3 has 15 amino acids. Germline V gene lookup returns CDR1 LGHNA and CDR2 YNFKEQ. The J segment lost 3 bases and the V segment lost 0 bases, leaving 3 bases of the junction unmatched. The CDR3 region is CASSQDLLATDTQYF. Here the CDR3 DNA reads TGTGCCAGCAGCCAAGATCTACTAGCGACAGATACGCAGTATTTT.

The rearrangement joins TRBV27 to TRBJ1-4; TRBD1 is a possible D gene (5 bases). The germline gives CDR1 MNHEY, CDR2 SMNVEV (reference sequence). V dropped 2 bases and J dropped 8 bases, with 18 bases sitting between them. The CDR3 contains 16 residues. CDR3 sequence (DNA): TGTGCCAGCAGTTTAATCGGGACGGCCTCGAACGAAAAACTGTTTTTT. This gives the protein CASSLIGTASNEKLFF.

This chain joins TRBV7-3 and TRBJ1-1; D is unresolved. This CDR3 region has 13 residues. Trimming removed 6 bases from V and 3 bases from J, with 11 bases in between. Germline-derived CDR1 and CDR2 are SGHTA and FQGTGA. As DNA, the CDR3 is TGTGCCAGCAGTGAAAGGTTTGACACTGAAGCTTTCTTT. Translated, it gives CASSERFDTEAFF.

The V and J genes are TRBV29-1 and TRBJ1-1; the D is unclear. CDR3 length: 14 amino acids. From germline, CDR1 is SQVTM and CDR2 ANQGSEA. V was pared by 2 bases and J by 1 base, with 11 bases between. CDR3 sequence (DNA): TGCAGCGTTGAAACAAGAGTCACGAACACTGAAGCTTTCTTT. It codes for CSVETRVTNTEAFF.

The V call is TRBV18, the J call TRBJ2-7; D possibly corresponds to TRBD1 (6 bases). The CDR3 sequence is 15 residues long. From germline, CDR1 is KGHSH and CDR2 LQKENI. V lost 3 bases to trimming and J lost 9 bases, with 21 bases between them. The DNA for the CDR3 is TGTGCCAGCTCACCGTCAGAGGACAGTTTGTTAGGGCAGTACTTC. Amino acid sequence: CASSPSEDSLLGQYF.

The chain employs TRBV12-3 or TRBV12-4 and TRBJ1-2; no clear D gene. Trimming stripped 3 bases from V and 7 bases from J, with 18 bases between. The CDR3 is 15 amino acids. The chain's CDR3 is CASSFPIGFAGGYTF. The CDR3 DNA follows: TGTGCCAGCAGTTTTCCTATAGGATTTGCCGGTGGCTACACCTTC.

The chain has TRBV20-1 and TRBJ2-3; 10 nucleotides align to TRBD2. With 0 bases clipped from V and 4 bases from J, the junction kept 10 bases outside the gene matches. Germline V CDR1 and CDR2: DFQATT, SNEGSKA (reference sequence). This CDR3 has 17 amino acids. The CDR3 protein is CSARDMKREGVADTQYF. For the CDR3, the DNA is TGCAGTGCTAGAGATATGAAGCGGGAGGGTGTGGCAGATACGCAGTATTTT.

The V gene is TRBV21-1, the J gene TRBJ2-1; the DNA was not used to check the table's D call, TRBD1. The J call could be wrong; TRBJ2-7 is a better fit for the DNA end. TRBV21-1 counts as a pseudogene. This CDR3 is built from 18 residues. The CDR3 reads CASSRRTGGKRGNNEQYF. The CDR3 DNA sequence: TGTGCCAGCAGCAGGAGGACAGGGGGCAAGCGGGGAAACAATGAGCAGTACTTC.